This T cell receptor (beta chain) was sequenced for a study of shared clonotypes between healthy human individuals. Looking at the study overall: Three plates each covered CD4 naive and memory; CD8 naive two, CD8 memory one.

A note on this clone: Its antigen is not known.

Study-level points and caveats: In general, naive subsets displayed greater estimated richness than memory subsets did. Clonotype sharing across several donors was observed for approximately 5% of naive CD4 clonotypes. Against clonotypes common to all four donors, non-shared ones had lower generation probabilities.

Unmatched junction bases numbered 6, after V lost 1 base and J lost 5 bases. Germline CDR1 MNHNS, CDR2 SASEGT. The length of the CDR3 is 15 residues. Clones were read by immunoSEQ multiplex PCR, and TCRdb kept only the in-frame ones, dropping some. The sample records almost 700,000 clones, roughly nine tenths being singletons. Terminally differentiated effector memory CD45RA+ cells were left out of the naive CD8 fraction, which was CD45RO-negative and positively selected for CCR7. The clonotype originates from a man aged 25-45 years in good health. Sample: naive CD8+ T cells sorted from blood. J is TRBJ1-2 and V is TRBV6-1, with TRBD1 identical over 8 bases. The CDR3 loop is CASSEGAGGAYGYTF. In DNA, the CDR3 is TGTGCCAGCAGTGAAGGGGCAGGGGGCGCTTATGGCTACACCTTC.